The 24 T cell receptor beta chains listed next were all sequenced from one sample in a study of blood T cell repertoires in COVID-19. Profiling relied on immunoSEQ multiplex PCR, and the TCRdb table lists in-frame clones only, not all of them. The sample lists around 200,000 clones, around four fifths occurring once. Material for sequencing was peripheral blood. The source of these receptors is a woman aged 50 to 65 with acute or convalescent COVID-19.

This clone has more than one count but fewer than ten. This sequence joins TRBV27 and TRBJ1-5; D possibly corresponds to TRBD1 (5 bases). Between the trimmed V and J ends, which lost 8 bases and 4 bases, there was a span of 12 bases. This CDR3 has 13 amino acids. Per germline, CDR1 MNHEY and CDR2 SMNVEV (reference sequence). The CDR3 sequence is CASAYGGNQPQHF. CDR3 bases: TGTGCCAGCGCATACGGGGGGAATCAGCCCCAGCATTTT.

The chain has TRBV5-4 and TRBJ1-2; TRBD1 is a possible D gene (6 bases). The germline V and J ends were trimmed by 3 bases and 12 bases, with 18 bases remaining between them. The CDR3 is 13 residues long. The germline V gene encodes CDR1 SGHNT and CDR2 YYREEE (reference sequence). The CDR3 reads CASSSVLGALDTF. For the CDR3, the DNA is TGTGCCAGCAGCTCAGTGTTGGGGGCCCTGGACACCTTC.

The chain combines TRBV15 with TRBJ2-1; no definite D call. The CDR3 contains 16 residues. Germline V gene lookup returns CDR1 LNHNV and CDR2 YYDKDF (reference sequence). V was pared by 1 base and J by 0 bases, with 10 bases between. The CDR3 sequence: CATSRVVTSSYNEQFF. CDR3 in DNA: TGTGCCACCAGCAGAGTCGTAACAAGCTCCTACAATGAGCAGTTCTTC.

The chain carries TRBV18 and TRBJ1-1, with 7 nucleotides matching TRBD1. CDR3 length equals 16 residues. With V trimmed by 3 bases and J by 1 base, 8 bases remained unmatched. In germline, CDR1 is KGHSH, CDR2 LQKENI. In DNA, the CDR3 is TGTGCCAGCTCACCCCCGAGACAGGGTACGAACACTGAAGCTTTCTTT. Translation gives CASSPPRQGTNTEAFF.

The gene calls are TRBV10-3 and TRBJ1-4; D perhaps matches TRBD1 (6 bases). The CDR3 sequence is 14 residues long. With 2 bases removed from V and 7 bases from J, the gap between germline ends came to 11 bases. Germline CDR1 and CDR2: ENHRY and SYGVKD. The chain's CDR3 is CAISEVGHSEKLFF. CDR3 sequence (DNA): TGTGCCATCAGTGAGGTGGGACATAGTGAAAAACTGTTTTTT.

This rearrangement joins TRBV19 to TRBJ2-2; 7 positions match TRBD1. In germline, CDR1 is LNHDA, CDR2 SQIVND (reference sequence). This CDR3 comprises 14 residues. The ends lost 9 bases at V and 2 bases at J; junction bases unmatched: 6. The CDR3 coding sequence is TGTGCCAGCCTACGACAGGGAAACACCGGGGAGCTGTTTTTT. Its translation: CASLRQGNTGELFF.

J is TRBJ1-5 and V is TRBV19; 9 bases align to TRBD1. Germline lookup yields CDR1 LNHDA and CDR2 SQIVND (reference sequence). CDR3 length equals 16 residues. Trimming cost V 5 bases and J 6 bases; bases outside gene matches: 11. CDR3: CASSLTGTGHGQPQHF. The CDR3 DNA reads TGTGCCAGTAGTTTAACCGGGACAGGGCACGGTCAGCCCCAGCATTTT. The variable domain in full, with the rest retrieved from reference TRBV19 and TRBJ1-5, is DGGITQSPKYLFRKEGQNVTLSCEQNLNHDAMYWYRQDPGQGLRLIYYSQIVNDFQKGDIAEGYSVSREKKESFPLTVTSAQKNPTAFYLCASSLTGTGHGQPQHFGDGTRLSIL.

V and J are TRBV7-8 and TRBJ1-1, with D unresolved. The CDR3 is 13 residues long. CDR1 and CDR2 from the germline V gene are SGHVS and FQNEAQ. V was trimmed by 7 bases and J by 1 base, leaving 10 bases between them. The CDR3 coding sequence is TGTGCCAGCAAGAATACAGAGAACACTGAAGCTTTCTTT. Protein sequence: CASKNTENTEAFF.

This chain connects TRBV27 to TRBJ1-5; 7 nucleotides agree with TRBD1. This CDR3 has 14 amino acids. Trimming took 6 bases from V and 7 from J; bases not matched to a gene: 9. In germline, CDR1 is MNHEY, CDR2 SMNVEV (reference sequence). This chain's CDR3 is CASSNRQGWQPQHF. CDR3 sequence (DNA): TGTGCCAGCAGCAATCGACAGGGTTGGCAGCCCCAGCATTTT.

J is TRBJ2-7 and V is TRBV6-5, with TRBD1 identical over 9 bases. CDR1 MNHEY and CDR2 SVGAGI come from the germline V gene. CDR3 length: 16 residues. The ends lost 2 bases at V and 5 bases at J; junction bases unmatched: 10. In DNA, the CDR3 is TGTGCCAGCAGTTACGCCTCGGGGACAGGGTCCCACGAGCAGTACTTC. This encodes CASSYASGTGSHEQYF.

This chain uses TRBV12-3 or TRBV12-4 with TRBJ1-1; 7 nucleotides match TRBD1. The ends lost 6 bases at V and 1 base at J; junction bases unmatched: 2. The CDR3 is 13 amino acids. CDR3 bases: TGTGCCAGCAGCTACAGGGGGAACACTGAAGCTTTCTTT. It codes for CASSYRGNTEAFF.

This chain uses TRBV2 with TRBJ2-7; D might be TRBD2 (6 bases). V was clipped by 6 bases and J by 0 bases, with 24 bases between them. The CDR3 runs 18 residues. Per germline, CDR1 SNHLY and CDR2 FYNNEI. This CDR3 is CASREDPSAPESSYEQYF. Written as DNA, the CDR3 is TGTGCCAGCAGAGAGGACCCTAGCGCCCCAGAAAGCTCCTACGAGCAGTACTTC.

On this clone itself: The junction does not match germline at one end; this may be a read error. This chain joins TRBV28 and TRBJ1-1, with D perhaps TRBD1 (5 bases). This CDR3 has 13 amino acids. Germline assignment: CDR1 MDHEN and CDR2 SYDVKM. The CDR3 sequence is CACSLGGDTEAFF. The CDR3 nucleotides read TGTGCCTGCAGCCTAGGAGGGGACACTGAAGCTTTCTTT.

This clone was picked up one time. This rearrangement joins TRBV6-5 to TRBJ2-3; D unclear. The CDR3 loop spans 11 amino acids. The germline V gene encodes CDR1 MNHEY and CDR2 SVGAGI. V was clipped by 8 bases and J by 3 bases, with 6 bases between them. CDR3 DNA: TGTGCCAGCCTCGAGACAGATACGCAGTATTTT. Amino acids: CASLETDTQYF.

The chain couples TRBV6-2 or TRBV6-3 to TRBJ1-4; no clear D. The germline V gene encodes CDR1 MNHEY and CDR2 SVGEGT. The CDR3 is 16 residues long. V gave up 4 bases and J gave up 2 bases, with 14 bases separating them. The CDR3, as DNA: TGTGCCAGCAGTTCCGTAGGACTCGGGACTAATGAAAAACTGTTTTTT. Protein product: CASSSVGLGTNEKLFF.

V usage is TRBV29-1 and J usage is TRBJ1-4, with a possible D match to TRBD1 (6 bases). There are 12 residues in the CDR3. Germline CDR1 SQVTM, CDR2 ANQGSEA. V was pared by 7 bases and J by 5 bases, with 11 bases between. The CDR3 loop reads CSGLQGNEKLFF. CDR3 coding DNA: TGCAGCGGATTACAGGGCAATGAAAAACTGTTTTTT.

This clone was detected only once. The chain couples TRBV9 to TRBJ2-5, with D tentatively TRBD1 (5 bases). Trimming shortened V by 4 bases and J by 4 bases, and 11 bases separated the two germline ends. Germline V gene data show CDR1 as SGDLS and CDR2 as YYNGEE. This CDR3 is 13 amino acids long. The CDR3 sequence: CASSSGHAETQYF. The CDR3 bases are TGTGCCAGCAGCTCAGGACATGCAGAGACCCAGTACTTC.

The chain joins TRBV6-5 to TRBJ2-7; a weak D match, TRBD2 (6 bases). V lost 6 bases and J 7 bases, leaving 19 bases between the germline ends. This CDR3 contains 14 residues. The germline V gene has CDR1 MNHEY and CDR2 SVGAGI. DNA for the CDR3: TGTGCCAGCAGCCGGGAGTCATTTATGGGGGAGCAGTACTTC. Its translation is CASSRESFMGEQYF.

V is TRBV5-1 and J is TRBJ2-7, with 7 bases lining up with TRBD2. Germline V gene lookup returns CDR1 SGHRS and CDR2 YFSETQ. The CDR3 runs to 15 residues. Unmatched junction bases numbered 13, after V lost 4 bases and J lost 6 bases. The CDR3 nucleotides are TGCGCCAGCAGCCCGGGGGGATTTATACCGGGCGAGCAGTACTTC. This codes for CASSPGGFIPGEQYF.

The gene calls are TRBV27 and TRBJ2-1; no definite D call. Trimming took 5 bases from V and 9 from J, leaving 8 bases between them. Germline V lookup: CDR1 MNHEY, CDR2 SMNVEV (reference sequence). The CDR3 totals 11 residues. The CDR3 DNA is TGTGCCAGCAGTCACAACCTTGAGCAGTTCTTC. It is translated as CASSHNLEQFF.

V usage is TRBV9 and J usage is TRBJ2-7; a weak D match, TRBD2 (6 bases). There are 13 residues in the CDR3. Per germline, CDR1 SGDLS and CDR2 YYNGEE. Trimming removed 0 bases from V and 5 bases from J, with 9 bases in between. CDR3 amino acids: CASSVGLVDEQYF. The DNA of the CDR3 is TGTGCCAGCAGCGTAGGACTAGTGGACGAGCAGTACTTC.

The V gene is TRBV19, the J gene TRBJ2-5, with unresolved D. Germline loops: CDR1 LNHDA, CDR2 SQIVND (reference sequence). Trimming took 4 bases from V and 7 from J, leaving 16 bases between them. This CDR3 is built from 14 residues. CDR3 sequence reads: CASSTRVGSVTQYF. Here the CDR3 DNA reads TGTGCCAGTAGTACCCGAGTCGGGTCGGTGACCCAGTACTTC. The whole variable domain, filled in from reference TRBV19 and TRBJ2-5, reads DGGITQSPKYLFRKEGQNVTLSCEQNLNHDAMYWYRQDPGQGLRLIYYSQIVNDFQKGDIAEGYSVSREKKESFPLTVTSAQKNPTAFYLCASSTRVGSVTQYFGPGTRLLVL.

The chain carries TRBV9 and TRBJ2-5; D perhaps matches TRBD1 (7 bases). V lost 4 bases, J lost 5 bases, and 18 bases lay in between. The CDR3 extends over 15 amino acids. CDR1 is SGDLS and CDR2 is YYNGEE in the germline V gene. The CDR3 DNA sequence: TGTGCCAGCAGCAAAATGGGGGGCAGGGGGGAGACCCAGTACTTC. This encodes CASSKMGGRGETQYF.

The CDR3: CASSPGLAGSYEQYF. The DNA for the CDR3 is TGCGCCAGCAGCCCAGGACTAGCGGGAAGCTACGAGCAGTACTTC. V gene TRBV4-1 combines with J gene TRBJ2-7; 12 bases align to TRBD2. CDR3 length: 15 amino acids. Trimming took 4 bases from V and 3 from J; bases not matched to a gene: 4. Germline loops: CDR1 MGHRA, CDR2 YSYEKL.